The 5 T cell receptor beta chains given below trace back to one sample, sequenced in a study of blood T cell repertoires in COVID-19. Using immunoSEQ multiplex PCR, the repertoire was profiled, and TCRdb retains in-frame clones only, with some absent. The table shows roughly 250,000 clones, with around four fifths occurring only once. Sequencing was performed on peripheral blood. These receptor sequences come from a man aged 40-50 years with active or convalescent COVID-19.

The chain carries TRBV5-6 and TRBJ1-5; D not certain. CDR1 is SGHDT, CDR2 YYEEEE, per germline. The CDR3 is made up of 13 amino acids. V lost 0 bases and J 5 bases, leaving 6 bases between the germline ends. The CDR3 coding sequence is TGTGCCAGCAGCTTGGGGAGGGATCAGCCCCAGCATTTT. This gives the protein CASSLGRDQPQHF.

The chain is built from TRBV19 and TRBJ2-1, with 10 bases fitting TRBD1. V was pared by 7 bases and J by 4 bases, with 7 bases of the junction left unmatched. The CDR3 runs 15 residues. The germline gives CDR1 LNHDA, CDR2 SQIVND (reference sequence). The chain's CDR3 is CASNPSGQGYNEQFF. DNA for the CDR3: TGTGCCAGTAATCCCTCGGGACAGGGGTACAATGAGCAGTTCTTC.

J is TRBJ1-5 and V is TRBV19; D is perhaps TRBD1 (6 bases). Trimming stripped 4 bases from V and 0 bases from J, with 10 bases between. Germline V gene data show CDR1 as LNHDA and CDR2 as SQIVND (reference sequence). This CDR3 contains 15 residues. DNA of the CDR3: TGTGCCAGTAGTAGAGGGACATTTAGCAATCAGCCCCAGCATTTT. Protein product: CASSRGTFSNQPQHF.

The chain combines TRBV24-1 with TRBJ1-2; D perhaps matches TRBD1 (5 bases). This CDR3 spans 12 amino acids. Trimming cost V 5 bases and J 8 bases, with 11 bases left between them. Germline V gene sequence: CDR1 KGHDR, CDR2 SFDVKD. The CDR3 here is CATSGQGLGYTF. The CDR3 nucleotides are TGTGCCACCAGTGGGCAGGGTCTCGGCTACACCTTC.

V and J are TRBV19 and TRBJ1-2, with 8 nucleotides matching TRBD1. This CDR3 has 14 amino acids. V gave up 2 bases and J gave up 7 bases; unmatched junction bases: 6. The germline CDR1 and CDR2 sequences are LNHDA and SQIVND (reference sequence). The CDR3 here is CASSIPSGGIGYTF. CDR3 nucleotide sequence: TGTGCCAGTAGTATACCCTCAGGGGGCATTGGCTACACCTTC. Full variable domain (remainder filled in from reference TRBV19 and TRBJ1-2): DGGITQSPKYLFRKEGQNVTLSCEQNLNHDAMYWYRQDPGQGLRLIYYSQIVNDFQKGDIAEGYSVSREKKESFPLTVTSAQKNPTAFYLCASSIPSGGIGYTFGSGTRLTVV.